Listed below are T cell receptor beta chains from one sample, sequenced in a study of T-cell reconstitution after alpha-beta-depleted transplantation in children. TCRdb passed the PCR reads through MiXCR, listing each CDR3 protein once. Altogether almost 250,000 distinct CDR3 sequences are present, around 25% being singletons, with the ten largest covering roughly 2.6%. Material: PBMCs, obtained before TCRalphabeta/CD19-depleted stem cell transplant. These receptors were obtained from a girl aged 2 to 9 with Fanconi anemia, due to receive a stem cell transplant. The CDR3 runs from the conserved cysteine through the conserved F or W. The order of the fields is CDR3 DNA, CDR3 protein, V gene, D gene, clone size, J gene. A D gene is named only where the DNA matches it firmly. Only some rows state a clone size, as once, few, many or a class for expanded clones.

CDR3 DNA: TGTGCCATCAGTGAGTCACAGAGACAGTACAATGAGCAGTTCTTC
CDR3 protein: CAISESQRQYNEQFF
V gene: TRBV10-3
D gene: .
clone size: many
J gene: TRBJ2-1

CDR3 DNA: TGCGCCAGCCACAAAAGATACATGACGACAGGGATTCAAGAGACCCAGTACTTC
CDR3 protein: CASHKRYMTTGIQETQYF
V gene: TRBV5-1
D gene: TRBD1
clone size: many
J gene: TRBJ2-5

CDR3 DNA: TGCAGTGCTCCCACTAGCGGGGGGTCTCAAGAGACCCAGTACTTC
CDR3 protein: CSAPTSGGSQETQYF
V gene: TRBV20-1
D gene: TRBD2
clone size: few
J gene: TRBJ2-5

CDR3 DNA: TGTGCCAGCGCCGGGACAGGGAGGTACGAGCAGTACTTC
CDR3 protein: CASAGTGRYEQYF
V gene: TRBV12-3/TRBV12-4
D gene: TRBD1
clone size: many
J gene: TRBJ2-7

CDR3 DNA: TGCAGTGCTAGGGACAGGTTTAACTATGGCTACACCTTC
CDR3 protein: CSARDRFNYGYTF
V gene: TRBV20-1
D gene: TRBD1
clone size: many
J gene: TRBJ1-2

CDR3 DNA: TGCAGCCTGCTAGCGGGAGGGCCAACAGATACGCAGTATTTT
CDR3 protein: CSLLAGGPTDTQYF
V gene: TRBV29-1
D gene: TRBD2
clone size: many
J gene: TRBJ2-3

CDR3 DNA: TGCAGTGCGTTCAACAGGGAGAACTACAATGAGCAGTTCTTC
CDR3 protein: CSAFNRENYNEQFF
V gene: TRBV20-1
D gene: .
clone size: .
J gene: TRBJ2-1

CDR3 DNA: TGTGCCAGCAGCTTGGGACAGAGGGGGTCGGCCGGGGAGCTGTTTTTT
CDR3 protein: CASSLGQRGSAGELFF
V gene: TRBV5-4
D gene: .
clone size: .
J gene: TRBJ2-2

CDR3 DNA: TGCAGCGCACACAGAGGGACTACAGATTTTGGGGAGACCCAGTACTTC
CDR3 protein: CSAHRGTTDFGETQYF
V gene: TRBV29-1
D gene: TRBD2
clone size: many
J gene: TRBJ2-5

CDR3 DNA: TGCAGCGCTTCCAGGGGACAGGGAGGCCAGCCCCAGCATTTT
CDR3 protein: CSASRGQGGQPQHF
V gene: TRBV29-1
D gene: TRBD1
clone size: .
J gene: TRBJ1-5

CDR3 DNA: TGTGCCAGCAAGAGGGGACAGATAAATGAGCAGTTCTTC
CDR3 protein: CASKRGQINEQFF
V gene: TRBV2
D gene: TRBD1
clone size: .
J gene: TRBJ2-1

CDR3 DNA: TGTGCCAGCAGCCATCGACTAGCGGCAGGAGGTGAGCAGTTCTTC
CDR3 protein: CASSHRLAAGGEQFF
V gene: TRBV7-2
D gene: TRBD2
clone size: many
J gene: TRBJ2-1

CDR3 DNA: TGCAGCGTTGAAATGGGGTACGAGCAGTACTTC
CDR3 protein: CSVEMGYEQYF
V gene: TRBV29-1
D gene: .
clone size: .
J gene: TRBJ2-7

CDR3 DNA: TGCAGCGGGTTCTCAGCCGGGGAGCTGTTTTTT
CDR3 protein: CSGFSAGELFF
V gene: TRBV29-1
D gene: .
clone size: .
J gene: TRBJ2-2

CDR3 DNA: TGCAGTGCACCCGGTGGCTACACCTTC
CDR3 protein: CSAPGGYTF
V gene: TRBV20-1
D gene: .
clone size: many
J gene: TRBJ1-2

CDR3 DNA: TGTGCCAGCAGCTTATCAGGGAGAAACGAGCAGTACTTC
CDR3 protein: CASSLSGRNEQYF
V gene: TRBV7-3
D gene: .
clone size: .
J gene: TRBJ2-7

CDR3 DNA: TGCAGTGCTTCGACTAGCGGGAGTGTGCCCTACGAGCAGTACTTC
CDR3 protein: CSASTSGSVPYEQYF
V gene: TRBV20-1
D gene: TRBD2
clone size: many
J gene: TRBJ2-7

CDR3 DNA: TGTGCCAGCAGCCATACCGGGACTAGCGGCTCCTACGAGCAGTACTTC
CDR3 protein: CASSHTGTSGSYEQYF
V gene: TRBV21-1
D gene: .
clone size: .
J gene: TRBJ2-7

CDR3 DNA: TGTGCCAGCAGCCATGTTTCCGCGAGGGGGACCAACAATGAGCAGTTCTTC
CDR3 protein: CASSHVSARGTNNEQFF
V gene: TRBV3-1
D gene: .
clone size: .
J gene: TRBJ2-1

CDR3 DNA: TGTGCCAGCAGTTTACTGTCTGGGGACTTACACTTAGGAAACACCATATATTTT
CDR3 protein: CASSLLSGDLHLGNTIYF
V gene: TRBV28
D gene: .
clone size: .
J gene: TRBJ1-3

CDR3 DNA: TGCAGCGTTGAAAACAGGGCCTGCTACGAGCAGTACTTC
CDR3 protein: CSVENRACYEQYF
V gene: TRBV29-1
D gene: .
clone size: .
J gene: TRBJ2-7

CDR3 DNA: TGCGCCAGCAGTGACGTGGGGATGATGGAGACCCAGTACTTC
CDR3 protein: CASSDVGMMETQYF
V gene: TRBV10-2
D gene: .
clone size: few
J gene: TRBJ2-5

CDR3 DNA: TGCGCCAGCAGCTTAGTCAGGGGGCTTTCTGGGGCCAACGTCCTGACTTTC
CDR3 protein: CASSLVRGLSGANVLTF
V gene: TRBV5-1
D gene: TRBD1
clone size: few
J gene: TRBJ2-6

CDR3 DNA: TGCAGTGCTAGGGGACTAGCGGGGGGGAAAGAGACCCAGTACTTC
CDR3 protein: CSARGLAGGKETQYF
V gene: TRBV20-1
D gene: TRBD2
clone size: .
J gene: TRBJ2-5

CDR3 DNA: TGTGCCAGCAGCCCCACCGGGACAGGAGATCAGCCCCAGCATTTT
CDR3 protein: CASSPTGTGDQPQHF
V gene: TRBV11-2
D gene: TRBD1
clone size: .
J gene: TRBJ1-5

CDR3 DNA: TGTGCCAGCAGTTATCGTACGGGGACTGGAGCTAACTATGGCTACACCTTC
CDR3 protein: CASSYRTGTGANYGYTF
V gene: TRBV6-5
D gene: .
clone size: many
J gene: TRBJ1-2

CDR3 DNA: TGTGCCAGCAGTGAAGCGCTTCGCGGTACGCAGTATTTT
CDR3 protein: CASSEALRGTQYF
V gene: TRBV2
D gene: .
clone size: .
J gene: TRBJ2-3

CDR3 DNA: TGTGCCAGCAGTTTAGAAACCAGCGCCAGTCCCTACGAGCAGTACTTC
CDR3 protein: CASSLETSASPYEQYF
V gene: TRBV12-3/TRBV12-4
D gene: .
clone size: many
J gene: TRBJ2-7

CDR3 DNA: TGTGCCAGCAGTGGCAGGAGGGGAGAGACCCAGTACTTC
CDR3 protein: CASSGRRGETQYF
V gene: TRBV6-4
D gene: .
clone size: many
J gene: TRBJ2-5

CDR3 DNA: TGCAGCGTTGAAGGTATCCAAGCAGTGATTGGTGAGCAGTTCTTC
CDR3 protein: CSVEGIQAVIGEQFF
V gene: TRBV29-1
D gene: .
clone size: many
J gene: TRBJ2-1

CDR3 DNA: TGTGCCAGCAGTTACGGGTTGGGGACACAAGAGACCCAGTACTTC
CDR3 protein: CASSYGLGTQETQYF
V gene: TRBV6-2/TRBV6-3
D gene: .
clone size: .
J gene: TRBJ2-5

CDR3 DNA: TGCAGTGCTAGTAGGACAGGGAGGGCTGAAGCTTTCTTT
CDR3 protein: CSASRTGRAEAFF
V gene: TRBV20-1
D gene: TRBD1
clone size: .
J gene: TRBJ1-1

CDR3 DNA: TGCGCCAGCAGTCTCCCCCGGGACAGGGGGTACGAGCAGTACTTC
CDR3 protein: CASSLPRDRGYEQYF
V gene: TRBV23-1
D gene: TRBD1
clone size: .
J gene: TRBJ2-7

CDR3 DNA: TGTGCCAGCAGTTTATATCGGTCGGGGGGCAATCAGCCCCAGCATTTT
CDR3 protein: CASSLYRSGGNQPQHF
V gene: TRBV28
D gene: .
clone size: .
J gene: TRBJ1-5

CDR3 DNA: TGCGCCAGCAGCTACACAGGGTCAAGAGGCAATGAGCAGTTCTTC
CDR3 protein: CASSYTGSRGNEQFF
V gene: TRBV5-1
D gene: .
clone size: .
J gene: TRBJ2-1

CDR3 DNA: TGTGCCAGCAGTTTAAAGTTGTATAATCAGCCCCAGCATTTT
CDR3 protein: CASSLKLYNQPQHF
V gene: TRBV12-3/TRBV12-4
D gene: .
clone size: many
J gene: TRBJ1-5

CDR3 DNA: TGCAGCGTTGGGAGCGGGGGGACCGAGCAGTACTTC
CDR3 protein: CSVGSGGTEQYF
V gene: TRBV29-1
D gene: TRBD2
clone size: .
J gene: TRBJ2-7

CDR3 DNA: TGTGCCAGCAGCCCCAGGGGGAGGGCCTACGAGCAGTACTTC
CDR3 protein: CASSPRGRAYEQYF
V gene: TRBV7-2
D gene: .
clone size: many
J gene: TRBJ2-7

CDR3 DNA: TGCAGTGCTAGACTAGGTGGGGGGAACACTGAAGCTTTCTTT
CDR3 protein: CSARLGGGNTEAFF
V gene: TRBV20-1
D gene: .
clone size: few
J gene: TRBJ1-1

CDR3 DNA: TGTGCCAGCAGCCAAGATTCGCGGGGGCAGTTCTACAATGAGCAGTTCTTC
CDR3 protein: CASSQDSRGQFYNEQFF
V gene: TRBV3-1
D gene: .
clone size: .
J gene: TRBJ2-1

CDR3 DNA: TGTGCCAGCAGTCTGGGGCGATGGGAGACCCAGTACTTC
CDR3 protein: CASSLGRWETQYF
V gene: TRBV28
D gene: .
clone size: .
J gene: TRBJ2-5

CDR3 DNA: TGTGCCAGCAGCCCTCGGCCGACCCGAGCCTACGAGCAGTACTTC
CDR3 protein: CASSPRPTRAYEQYF
V gene: TRBV9
D gene: .
clone size: .
J gene: TRBJ2-7

CDR3 DNA: TGTGCCATCACGACAGGGGGCTATGGCTACACCTTC
CDR3 protein: CAITTGGYGYTF
V gene: TRBV10-3
D gene: TRBD1
clone size: .
J gene: TRBJ1-2

CDR3 DNA: TGCAGCGTTGCACAGGAGGGGGAGACCCAGTACTTC
CDR3 protein: CSVAQEGETQYF
V gene: TRBV29-1
D gene: .
clone size: many
J gene: TRBJ2-5

CDR3 DNA: TGTGCCAGCAGCGGGACTAGCGGGGGGGCCTACGAGCAGTACTTC
CDR3 protein: CASSGTSGGAYEQYF
V gene: TRBV9
D gene: TRBD2
clone size: .
J gene: TRBJ2-7

CDR3 DNA: TGTGCCAGCAGCCCCCGGGCGGGACTAGCCGGAGAGACCCAGTACTTC
CDR3 protein: CASSPRAGLAGETQYF
V gene: TRBV7-2
D gene: TRBD2
clone size: .
J gene: TRBJ2-5

CDR3 DNA: TGTGCCAGCAACCGGGGCGGTACCACAGATACGCAGTATTTT
CDR3 protein: CASNRGGTTDTQYF
V gene: TRBV6-5
D gene: .
clone size: many
J gene: TRBJ2-3

CDR3 DNA: TGTGCCAGCAGTGAAATACTTGGGTCCGGACTAGCGGGGGGGCGAAGAGTAAGCACAGATACGCAGTATTTT
CDR3 protein: CASSEILGSGLAGGRRVSTDTQYF
V gene: TRBV25-1
D gene: TRBD2
clone size: many
J gene: TRBJ2-3

CDR3 DNA: TGCAGCGTGGGACGTACCACTAGCGGGAGGCCAAATGAGCAGTTCTTC
CDR3 protein: CSVGRTTSGRPNEQFF
V gene: TRBV29-1
D gene: TRBD2
clone size: many
J gene: TRBJ2-1

CDR3 DNA: TGCAGTGCTAGCCCACTAGCGGCGATGTCCTACGAGCAGTACTTC
CDR3 protein: CSASPLAAMSYEQYF
V gene: TRBV20-1
D gene: TRBD2
clone size: few
J gene: TRBJ2-7

CDR3 DNA: TGCAGCGACGGGACACCTAGCACAGATACGCAGTATTTT
CDR3 protein: CSDGTPSTDTQYF
V gene: TRBV29-1
D gene: .
clone size: many
J gene: TRBJ2-3

CDR3 DNA: TGCGCCAGCTTGGGGGGACAGGGGCAACCGGGGGACTTC
CDR3 protein: CASLGGQGQPGDF
V gene: TRBV10-2
D gene: TRBD1
clone size: many
J gene: TRBJ2-7

CDR3 DNA: TGTGCCAGCAGCTTCGGGCTAGCGGGGGGTGGCACAGATACGCAGTATTTT
CDR3 protein: CASSFGLAGGGTDTQYF
V gene: TRBV7-2
D gene: TRBD2
clone size: few
J gene: TRBJ2-3

CDR3 DNA: TGTGCCAGCAGCTTAGGTGGGGGTACCGGGGAGCTGTTTTTT
CDR3 protein: CASSLGGGTGELFF
V gene: TRBV7-6
D gene: .
clone size: .
J gene: TRBJ2-2